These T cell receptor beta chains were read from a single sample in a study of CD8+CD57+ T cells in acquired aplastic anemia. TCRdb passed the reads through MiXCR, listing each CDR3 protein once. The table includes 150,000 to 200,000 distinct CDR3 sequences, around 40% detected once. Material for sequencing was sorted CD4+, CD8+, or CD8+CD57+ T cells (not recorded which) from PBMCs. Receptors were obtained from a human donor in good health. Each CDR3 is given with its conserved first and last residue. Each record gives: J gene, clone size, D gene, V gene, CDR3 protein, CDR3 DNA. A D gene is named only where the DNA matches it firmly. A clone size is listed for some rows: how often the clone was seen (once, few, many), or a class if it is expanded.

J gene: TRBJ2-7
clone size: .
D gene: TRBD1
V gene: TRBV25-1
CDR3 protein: CASSDKPTTGEVNYEQYF
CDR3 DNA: TGTGCCAGCAGTGATAAGCCTACGACAGGGGAGGTTAACTACGAGCAGTACTTC

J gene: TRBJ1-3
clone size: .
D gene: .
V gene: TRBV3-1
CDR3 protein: CASSPWGGSSGNTIYF
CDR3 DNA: TGTGCCAGCAGCCCATGGGGCGGTAGCTCTGGAAACACCATATATTTT

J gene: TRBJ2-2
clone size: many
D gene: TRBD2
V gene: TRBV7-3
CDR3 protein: CASSLPPSGGAFGELFF
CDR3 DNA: TGTGCCAGCAGCCTACCCCCTAGCGGGGGGGCCTTCGGGGAGCTGTTTTTT

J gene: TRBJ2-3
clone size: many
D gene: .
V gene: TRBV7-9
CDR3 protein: CASSLSGRGTDTQYF
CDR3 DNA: TGTGCCAGCAGCTTATCAGGGCGCGGCACAGATACGCAGTATTTT

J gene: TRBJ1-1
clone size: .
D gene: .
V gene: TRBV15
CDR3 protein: CTTSRDVWYEAFF
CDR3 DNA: TGTACCACCAGCAGAGACGTCTGGTATGAAGCTTTCTTT

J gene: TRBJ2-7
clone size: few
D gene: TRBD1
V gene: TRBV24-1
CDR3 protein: CATSEYRGYEQYF
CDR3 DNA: TGTGCCACCAGTGAGTACAGGGGCTACGAGCAGTACTTC

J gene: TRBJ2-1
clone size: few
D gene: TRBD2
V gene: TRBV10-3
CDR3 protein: CAISATSGYNEQFF
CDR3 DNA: TGTGCCATCAGTGCTACTAGCGGCTACAATGAGCAGTTCTTC

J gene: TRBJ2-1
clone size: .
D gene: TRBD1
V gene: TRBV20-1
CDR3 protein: CSRTSPGQGGNEQFF
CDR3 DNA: TGCAGTCGTACTTCACCGGGACAGGGGGGCAATGAGCAGTTCTTC

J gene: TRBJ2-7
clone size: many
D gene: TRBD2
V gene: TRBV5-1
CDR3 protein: CASSLVRGLAGGAYEQYF
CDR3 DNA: TGCGCCAGCAGCTTGGTTCGGGGACTAGCGGGAGGAGCGTACGAGCAGTACTTC

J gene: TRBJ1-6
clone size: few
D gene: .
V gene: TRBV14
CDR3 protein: CASSHPNSPLHF
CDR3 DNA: TGTGCCAGCAGCCACCCGAATTCACCCCTCCACTTT

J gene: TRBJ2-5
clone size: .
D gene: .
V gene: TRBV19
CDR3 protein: CASSIDGRTGETQYF
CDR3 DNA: TGTGCCAGTAGTATTGACGGGAGGACAGGGGAGACCCAGTACTTC

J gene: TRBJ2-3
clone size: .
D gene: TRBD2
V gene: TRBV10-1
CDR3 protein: CVSSESLAATQYF
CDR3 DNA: TGCGTCAGCAGTGAGTCTCTAGCGGCTACGCAGTATTTT

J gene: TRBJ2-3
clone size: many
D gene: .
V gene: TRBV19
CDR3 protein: CASRYDPSTDTQYF
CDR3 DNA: TGTGCCAGCCGATACGACCCGTCGACAGATACGCAGTATTTT

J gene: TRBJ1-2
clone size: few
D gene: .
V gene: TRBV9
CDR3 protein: CASSTRGARGYTF
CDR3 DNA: TGTGCCAGCAGCACGCGGGGGGCAAGAGGCTACACCTTC

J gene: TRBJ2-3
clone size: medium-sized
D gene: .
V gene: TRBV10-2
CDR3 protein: CASSDVTHPASDTQYF
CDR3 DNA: TGCGCCAGCAGTGACGTTACCCACCCAGCTTCGGATACGCAGTATTTT

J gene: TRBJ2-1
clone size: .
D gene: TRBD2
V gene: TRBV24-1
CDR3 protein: CATSDLASGLSEQFF
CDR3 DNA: TGTGCCACCAGTGATTTAGCTAGCGGGTTGAGTGAGCAGTTCTTC